This T cell receptor beta chain was identified in a study of cytomegalovirus exposure and HLA in healthy donors (dated by TCRdb to between 2016 and 2019). Background on the whole study: In an earlier analysis of under 750 of the donors, about 270 Gb of sequence data and some 100 million unique TCR beta sequences from about 190 million T cells were reported. Approximately 300 gigabases of sequencing data and approximately 93 million unique TCR sequences were included in an early release covering about 620 HLA-typed donors. The genetic ancestry cluster associated with self-reported Caucasian donors included 70% to 85% of the approximately 410 genotyped donors. The study was designed to test whether signatures of past pathogen exposure could be identified by cataloging public T cell receptors. The study used immunosequencing to profile the T cell repertoires of about 670 subjects and linked those repertoires to cytomegalovirus serostatus. Besides the first cohort of about 730 subjects, a separate validation cohort made up of 120 or so different subjects was used. The study combined high-throughput TCR immunosequencing, statistical association of individual TCRs with disease status, and machine learning to predict cytomegalovirus infection status. A later analysis re-examined previously published TCR beta repertoires from just over 650 donors and added high-resolution HLA genotyping to investigate patterns of TCR occurrence. The later analysis used no new phenotypic data to find candidate immune exposures, relying instead on TCR beta sequences and their occurrence across donors. An earlier analysis of several hundred of the donors applied high-throughput TCR beta sequencing to assess whether each TCR beta V gene segment acted as functional or pseudogenic. Alongside the repertoire data, information on donor age, sex, ethnicity and CMV serostatus was compiled. In a later genetic analysis, genome-wide SNP genotypes for 398 of the 666 donors were used, and that subset was treated as a discovery cohort. Every discovery cohort repertoire had been produced on one sequencing platform. HLA typing covered class I and class II loci at four-digit resolution. The number of donors typed differed by locus, with roughly 620-630 for A, B, C, DRB1 and DQB1, 522 for DQA1, 600 to 610 for DPA1, and approximately 470 for DPB1. Four or five DR-DQ haplotypes were handled as single units for association and clustering because linkage in the cohort was strong. Among 350 to 400 genotyped donors of the cohort, an average of approximately 240,000 unique TCR beta nucleotide sequences were sequenced per donor, roughly 20% of them non-productive. General conclusions and limits of the study: According to a later genetic analysis, donors in an Asian-associated ancestry cluster had fewer N-insertions in productive TCRs than the approximately 650-donor mean. V-gene and J-gene trimming of TCR beta chains was associated with a missense DCLRE1C variant in a later genetic analysis, and the association was replicated in an independent cohort. Strong co-occurrence of HLA alleles, especially DR and DQ, made assigning TCR associations to individual alleles difficult. The presence/absence analyses assumed that sequencing depth was roughly uniform across donors, and that assumption may not be true. The earlier analysis of fewer than 750 of the donors excluded roughly 16 rarely observed V segments, including chromosome 9 orphons, because counts were too low. At a false discovery rate of 0.05, a later analysis linked about 17,000 TCR beta sequences to specific HLA alleles. A later analysis reported that several top co-occurrence clusters appeared linked to parvovirus B19, influenza, CMV and Epstein-Barr virus. Across donors, most TCR sequences were observed very rarely, whereas some public TCRs were present in many individuals. An earlier analysis of roughly 570 of the donors showed that most TCR beta V segments appeared in productive rearrangements either about 87% or about 30% of the time, which broadly matched IMGT annotations. A later analysis found that HLA-associated TCR beta chains were more clonally expanded and had lower generation probabilities than equally common non-associated chains. The cohort was sequenced for TCR beta chains only, and without alpha or paired-chain data the features that could be detected were limited. Three of the identified cytomegalovirus-associated TCR beta chains were confirmed in vitro to be specific for cytomegalovirus antigens. In a later analysis, TCR association rates were found to vary across HLA loci, with the most associated TCRs seen for DRB1 alleles and the fewest for HLA-C alleles. CMV serostatus was the only immune exposure information available for the cohort. HLA typing was unavailable for some donors at each locus, so association tests used only the typed subset. Some IMGT-functional V segments, including TRBV6-2 and TRBV6-3, could not be distinguished by the 87-base-pair reads and were therefore excluded. The authors suggested that the approach could potentially be generalized to other disease states and immunological phenotypes. According to a later analysis, most CMV-associated TCR beta chains appeared to be HLA-restricted, and the HLA associations seemed to be driven largely by CMV exposure. A further reported finding was that TCR beta sequences accurately predicted the HLA-A and HLA-B alleles for most subjects in the first cohort. The study listed 150 to 200 TCR beta chains as associated with cytomegalovirus. Cytomegalovirus status was reported to be diagnosed by the classifier with high specificity and sensitivity in both the original and validation cohorts. A cluster of highly shared sequence variants was judged likely to represent a technical artifact of the sequencing pipeline. Linkage disequilibrium might explain the correlated functional status among segregating V segments, but an unknown experimental factor could not be excluded.

The library was prepared using the immunoSEQ multiplex PCR assay. For the multiplex PCR, a mixture combining 60 forward primers for TCR Vbeta segments and 13 reverse primers for TCR Jbeta segments was used. A multiplex PCR assay on genomic DNA amplified the CDR3 region of rearranged TCR beta genes. On the Illumina HiSeq System, the amplified TCR beta libraries were sequenced as 87-base-pair reads. The authors processed their data as follows. Across the 640 or so repertoires, a later analysis counted 78 million or so unique TCR beta chains, 8.5 million to 12 million of which were shared by at least two donors. Raw reads were error-corrected and collapsed into unique sequences with a nearest-neighbor algorithm that merged closely related sequences to remove PCR and sequencing errors. CDR3 sequences were aligned to IMGT reference sequences to assign V, D and J gene segments. For a sequence to be retained, at least a six-nucleotide match to both a V gene segment and a J gene segment was required. Rearrangements were called productive when the CDR3 lacked stop codons and stayed in frame with V and J; all others were non-productive. Following IMGT convention, CDR3 was defined as the stretch from the second conserved V-encoded cysteine up to the conserved J-encoded phenylalanine. The earlier analysis of fewer than 700 of the donors excluded sequences that lacked an unambiguous match to a single V gene segment. In an earlier analysis of around 590 of the donors, a V segment was called functional when productive rearrangements were above 56.7%, and segregating when the standard deviation between donors exceeded 5%. A statistical classification framework was built for diagnosing cytomegalovirus status from the catalog of TCR beta chain sequences. V and J gene assignment, in a later analysis, came from comparing TCR nucleotide sequences with IMGT/GENE-DB human TR gene sequences. A later analysis assigned CDR3 sequences and most-parsimonious VDJ recombination scenarios with the TCRdist pipeline. In a later analysis, every TCR beta chain was defined by the combination of its CDR3 amino acid sequence and its V-gene family, and reads without a unique V-gene family were dropped. In a later analysis, fewer than 650 highly shared, low-generation-probability nucleotide sequences were removed to address suspected cross-contamination and a sequencing artifact. A later analysis calculated a clonal expansion index for each public chain from normalized within-repertoire ranks of inferred template counts. In a later analysis, generation probabilities were computed using a VDJ recombination model fitted to out-of-frame rearrangements, and the results were checked against IGoR. In a later analysis, TCR-TCR, TCR-HLA and TCR-CMV co-occurrence was scored with hypergeometric tests, and a repertoire-size bias correction was applied to TCR pairs. To estimate false discovery rates, a later analysis permuted the HLA or CMV assignments 20 times. In a later analysis, co-occurring TCRs were grouped using DBSCAN, with TCRdist sequence similarity added in when clustering inside HLA-allele-positive subsets. Repertoires with fewer than 30,000 or more than 120,000 public chains were left out of co-occurrence clustering, as were about 5 repertoires with anomalous nucleotide sharing. This immuneACCESS table, as held by TCRdb, lists in-frame sequences with V and J called but not all clones. Of the missing ones, under half trace to an unresolved V gene in checked studies; the others have no known cause. V and J calls and clone size come straight from that table; D and trimming were deduced from the DNA. This sample holds around 140,000 clones; around 80% were observed only once. In total, the top ten clones hold 2.5% to 3% of the sample.

This clone showed up just a few times. The specificity of this receptor is unknown. No base qualities exist here, and no much larger clone lies one base off it. The cohort comprised 710 or so healthy bone marrow donors. At the time of sampling, all cohort members were nominally healthy, though unrecorded immune exposures were likely present. The donor tested CMV seronegative and was one of the 352 seronegative cohort members. A peripheral blood sample was provided by each donor, and peripheral blood mononuclear cells were used for TCR beta sequencing. The Qiagen DNeasy Blood Extraction Kit was used to extract genomic DNA from the blood cell samples. Looking up the germline V gene (reference sequence) yields CDR1 SGHNT and CDR2 YYREEE. Trimming takes 6 bases off V and 0 bases off J; junction bases not matched to a gene: 2. The CDR3 has 13 amino acids, counting the end cysteine and phenylalanine. Just CDR3 DNA is preserved here, 39 bases in frame from base 1.

Recombination joined TRBV5-4 with TRBJ1-1, with 7 central nucleotides matching TRBD1. The clonotype comes from a female donor in good health and CMV-seronegative. What was sequenced was PBMCs. The DNA reads TGTGCCAGCAAGGGGGCGGTGAACACTGAAGCTTTCTTT. This sequence encodes CASKGAVNTEAFF.